This TCR beta chain was sequenced in a study of blood T cell repertoires in COVID-19. On the study more broadly: The United States, Italy and Spain provided the acute and convalescent COVID-19 samples. PBMCs, B-cell-depleted T cells, or T cells provided the cDNA or gDNA that made up the material.

Germline loops: CDR1 SGHDT, CDR2 YYEEEE. The CDR3 extends over 17 amino acids. V was cut by 1 base and J by 2 bases, with 15 bases left in between. Original methodology: Reference gene primer amplification gave nucleated cell count estimates. Assay: immunoSEQ multiplex PCR; the TCRdb copy retains only in-frame clones and omits some. That table supplies the V and J calls and clone size; D and trimming were determined from the DNA. In the table there are under 150,000 clones, approximately 88% of which are singletons. The rearrangement links TRBV5-6 to TRBJ2-2; D gene uncertain. The material sequenced was peripheral blood. This TCR was recovered from a human donor in a cohort sampled during active COVID-19. The CDR3 bases are TGTGCCAGCAGCTTGTTTTGGAACGAACTAAACACCGGGGAGCTGTTTTTT. Its translation: CASSLFWNELNTGELFF.